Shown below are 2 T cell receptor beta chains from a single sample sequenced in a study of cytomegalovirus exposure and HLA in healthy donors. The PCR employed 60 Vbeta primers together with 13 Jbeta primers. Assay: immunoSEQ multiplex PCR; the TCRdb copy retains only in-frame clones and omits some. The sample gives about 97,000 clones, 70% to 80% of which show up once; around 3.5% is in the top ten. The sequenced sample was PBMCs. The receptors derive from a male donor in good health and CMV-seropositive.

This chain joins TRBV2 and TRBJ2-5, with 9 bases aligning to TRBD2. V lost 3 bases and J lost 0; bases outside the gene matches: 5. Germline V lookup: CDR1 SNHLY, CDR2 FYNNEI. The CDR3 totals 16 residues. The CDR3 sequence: CASSDPSGGYQETQYF. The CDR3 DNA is TGTGCCAGCAGTGATCCAAGCGGGGGGTACCAAGAGACCCAGTACTTC.

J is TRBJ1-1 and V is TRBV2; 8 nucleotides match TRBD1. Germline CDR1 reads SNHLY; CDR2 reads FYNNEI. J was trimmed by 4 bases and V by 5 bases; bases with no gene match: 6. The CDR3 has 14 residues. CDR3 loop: CASSPDRGGTEAFF. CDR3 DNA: TGTGCCAGCAGTCCCGACAGGGGAGGCACTGAAGCTTTCTTT.